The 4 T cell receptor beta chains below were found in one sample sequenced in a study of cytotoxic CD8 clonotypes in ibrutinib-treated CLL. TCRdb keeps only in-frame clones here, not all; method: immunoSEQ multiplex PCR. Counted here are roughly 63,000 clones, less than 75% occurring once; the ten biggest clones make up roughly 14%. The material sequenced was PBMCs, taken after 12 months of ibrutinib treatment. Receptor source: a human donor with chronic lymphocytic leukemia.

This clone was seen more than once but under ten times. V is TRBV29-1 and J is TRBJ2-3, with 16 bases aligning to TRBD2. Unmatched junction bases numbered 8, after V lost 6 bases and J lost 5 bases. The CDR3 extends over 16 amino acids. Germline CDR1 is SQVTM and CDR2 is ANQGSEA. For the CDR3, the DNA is TGCAGCGTCCGGCCGGGACTAGCGGGGGGGCAAGATACGCAGTATTTT. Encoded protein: CSVRPGLAGGQDTQYF.

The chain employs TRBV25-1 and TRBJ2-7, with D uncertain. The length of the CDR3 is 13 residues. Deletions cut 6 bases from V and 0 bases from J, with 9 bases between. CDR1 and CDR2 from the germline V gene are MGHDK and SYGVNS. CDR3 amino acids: CASRGLSSYEQYF. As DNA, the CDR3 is TGTGCCAGCAGGGGTTTGAGCTCCTACGAGCAGTACTTC.

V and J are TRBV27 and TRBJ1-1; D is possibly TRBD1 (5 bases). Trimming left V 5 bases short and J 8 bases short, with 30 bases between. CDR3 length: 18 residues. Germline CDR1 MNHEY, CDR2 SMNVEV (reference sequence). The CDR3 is CASSLYPGTRSSRSEAFF. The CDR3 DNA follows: TGTGCCAGCAGTCTATACCCCGGGACCCGAAGTTCCCGAAGCGAAGCTTTCTTT.

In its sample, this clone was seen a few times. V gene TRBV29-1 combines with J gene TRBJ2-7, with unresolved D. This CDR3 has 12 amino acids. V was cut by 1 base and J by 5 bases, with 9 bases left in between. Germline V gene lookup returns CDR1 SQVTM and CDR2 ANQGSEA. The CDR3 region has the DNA TGCAGCGTTGAAGTCTCAGTCGACGAGCAGTACTTC. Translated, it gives CSVEVSVDEQYF.